The 9 T cell receptor beta chains reported below all come from one sample, sequenced in a study of shared clonotypes between healthy human individuals. This table comes from immunoSEQ multiplex PCR, and its TCRdb copy is limited to in-frame clones, with some not included. The data show a few hundred thousand clones, roughly three quarters seen once. The specimen was PBMCs. All receptors derive from a woman in her thirties or forties in good health. Some clones in this sample may be carry-over from other donors' samples.

V and J are TRBV4-1 and TRBJ1-1; TRBD1 matches at 7 bases. Germline trimming cut 5 bases from V and 3 bases from J; bases unmatched to any gene: 9. Germline V CDR1 and CDR2: MGHRA, YSYEKL. The CDR3 sequence is 15 residues long. The CDR3 region has the DNA TGCGCCAGCAGCAGAGGGGGCCAGGGTTACACTGAAGCTTTCTTT. This codes for CASSRGGQGYTEAFF.

The chain is built from TRBV28 and TRBJ1-2; D possibly corresponds to TRBD1 (5 bases). Trimming cost V 1 base and J 2 bases, with 8 bases left between them. Germline V gene data show CDR1 as MDHEN and CDR2 as SYDVKM. The CDR3 covers 14 residues. The CDR3 loop is CASSLSAGNYGYTF. DNA for the CDR3: TGTGCCAGCAGTTTATCAGCAGGGAACTATGGCTACACCTTC.

The chain recombines TRBV19 with TRBJ2-1; D perhaps matches TRBD2 (6 bases). The V end lost 4 bases, the J end lost 7 bases, and 17 bases lay between the germline ends. This CDR3 has 15 residues. Germline values: CDR1 LNHDA, CDR2 SQIVND (reference sequence). Written as DNA, the CDR3 is TGTGCCAGTAGTAGGGACTCCCAAATGGTTAATGAGCAGTTCTTC. This encodes CASSRDSQMVNEQFF. Full variable domain (remainder filled in from reference TRBV19 and TRBJ2-1): DGGITQSPKYLFRKEGQNVTLSCEQNLNHDAMYWYRQDPGQGLRLIYYSQIVNDFQKGDIAEGYSVSREKKESFPLTVTSAQKNPTAFYLCASSRDSQMVNEQFFGPGTRLTVL.

This clone was seen a handful of times. The sample has other DNA sequences that encode this CDR3 too. This chain uses TRBV9 with TRBJ2-7; D possibly corresponds to TRBD1 (5 bases). Germline CDR1 SGDLS, CDR2 YYNGEE. The V end lost 0 bases, the J end lost 3 bases, and 10 bases lay between the germline ends. The CDR3 consists of 14 residues. This CDR3 is CASSVGGPDYEQYF. For the CDR3, the DNA is TGTGCCAGCAGCGTAGGGGGCCCCGACTACGAGCAGTACTTC.

Concerning this clone: One base away lies a much larger clone, so this may be a sequencing read error. Within the sample, other DNA sequences also encode this same CDR3. The V call is TRBV9, the J call TRBJ2-7, with D possibly TRBD2 on 5 matching bases. Germline loops: CDR1 SGDLS, CDR2 YYNGEE. Trimming shortened V by 4 bases and J by 7 bases, and 12 bases separated the two germline ends. The CDR3 covers 12 residues. Here the CDR3 DNA reads TGTGCCAGCAGCCCTGGACTTCCTGAGCAGTACTTC. Protein: CASSPGLPEQYF.

The J gene is TRBJ1-1, the V gene TRBV18, with no clear D. Trimming shortened V by 6 bases and J by 2 bases, and 16 bases separated the two germline ends. Germline loops: CDR1 KGHSH, CDR2 LQKENI. The CDR3 runs 15 residues. The CDR3 DNA sequence: TGTGCCAGCTCGGAGCTAACTACCCTTAACACTGAAGCTTTCTTT. It encodes CASSELTTLNTEAFF.

This clone has more than one count but fewer than ten. The rearrangement joins TRBV10-1 to TRBJ1-1, with D maybe TRBD1 (6 bases). Trimming removed 2 bases at V and 5 bases at J, with 9 bases between. Germline V gene lookup returns CDR1 WNHNN and CDR2 SYGVQD (reference sequence). The CDR3 runs to 13 residues. The chain's CDR3 is CASSEQGNTEAFF. In DNA, the CDR3 is TGCGCCAGCAGTGAGCAGGGGAATACTGAAGCTTTCTTT.

The rearrangement uses TRBV27 and TRBJ2-5; D is ambiguous. The germline V gene has CDR1 MNHEY and CDR2 SMNVEV (reference sequence). The CDR3 length is 14 residues. V lost 3 bases and J lost 4, with 12 bases in between. The CDR3 loop is CASSFNRAGETQYF. CDR3 DNA sequence: TGTGCCAGCAGTTTTAACCGGGCAGGAGAGACCCAGTACTTC.

In nucleotides, the CDR3 is TGTGCCAGCTCACCAGTAGCGGGCGGAAGCTCCTACGAGCAGTACTTC. It codes for CASSPVAGGSSYEQYF. This chain connects TRBV18 to TRBJ2-7; 7 bases are shared with TRBD2. Looked up from germline, CDR1 is KGHSH and CDR2 is LQKENI. The CDR3 has 16 amino acids. The V segment lost 2 bases and the J segment 0 bases; nucleotides outside the gene matches: 7.